This T cell receptor beta chain was obtained from a study of blood T cell repertoires in COVID-19. On the study more broadly: From T cells, B-cell-depleted T cells, or PBMCs came the material, which was cDNA or gDNA.

TCRdb's table, derived via immunoSEQ multiplex PCR, lists solely in-frame clones and lacks some. The profile shows a few hundred thousand clones, about 80% of them singletons. V lost 1 base, J lost 5 bases, and 12 bases lay in between. CDR3 length: 15 residues. Germline V gives CDR1 LNHDA, CDR2 SQIVND (reference sequence). Participant-reported clinical history was the basis for cohort assignment. The source of this sequence is a man aged 30-40 years with acute COVID-19. Sequencing was done on a sample of PBMCs or T cells enriched from blood (not recorded which). This chain links TRBV19 with TRBJ1-5, with D possibly TRBD1 on 5 matching bases. CDR3 amino acids: CASSIVWGGDQPQHF. In DNA form, the CDR3 reads TGTGCCAGTAGTATAGTTTGGGGGGGAGATCAGCCCCAGCATTTT.